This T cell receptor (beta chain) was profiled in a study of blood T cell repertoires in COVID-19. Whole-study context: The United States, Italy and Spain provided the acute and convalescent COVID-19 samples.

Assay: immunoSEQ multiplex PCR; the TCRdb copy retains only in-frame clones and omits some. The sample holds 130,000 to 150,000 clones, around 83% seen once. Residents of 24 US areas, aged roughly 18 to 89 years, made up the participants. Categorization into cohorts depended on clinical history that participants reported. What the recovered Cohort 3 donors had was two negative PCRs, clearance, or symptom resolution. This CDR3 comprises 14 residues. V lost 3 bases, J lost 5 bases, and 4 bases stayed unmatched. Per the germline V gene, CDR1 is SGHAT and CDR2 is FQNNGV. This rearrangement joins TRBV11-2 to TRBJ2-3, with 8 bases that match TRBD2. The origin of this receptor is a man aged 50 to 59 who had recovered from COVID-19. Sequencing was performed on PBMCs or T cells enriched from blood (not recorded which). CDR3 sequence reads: CASSLTGGGDTQYF. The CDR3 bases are TGTGCCAGCAGCTTGACGGGAGGGGGAGATACGCAGTATTTT. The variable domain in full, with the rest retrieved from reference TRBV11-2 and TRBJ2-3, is EAGVAQSPRYKIIEKRQSVAFWCNPISGHATLYWYQQILGQGPKLLIQFQNNGVVDDSQLPKDRFSAERLKGVDSTLKIQPAKLEDSAVYLCASSLTGGGDTQYFGPGTRLTVL.